This T cell receptor beta chain is drawn from a study of blood T cell repertoires in COVID-19. Enrollees, about 18 to 89 years old, lived in 24 US areas. The study assigned cohorts using participant-reported clinical history. The CDR3 is made up of 13 amino acids. Trimming pared 3 bases from V and 5 bases from J, leaving 10 bases between. A word on this clone: The same CDR3 arises from other DNA sequences in this sample as well.

Study processing details: Amplification of reference gene primers was used by the study to estimate nucleated cell counts. Sequenced by immunoSEQ multiplex PCR; TCRdb stores in-frame clones only, minus some. Clone size and the V and J calls come from that table; the DNA yielded D and trimming. The table has hundreds of thousands of clones, 87% seen once; the top ten hold approximately 3.1%. The sequence was obtained from a young woman who had recovered from COVID-19. The chain carries TRBV12-3 or TRBV12-4 and TRBJ2-5; possibly TRBD2 for D (5 bases). Sequencing was carried out using PBMCs or T cells enriched from blood (not recorded which). CDR3 nucleotides: TGTGCCAGCAGTTTGGTCGGAGGCGAGACCCAGTACTTC. Its protein is CASSLVGGETQYF.